The T cell receptor beta chain under discussion was sequenced for a study of beta chain features in type 1 diabetes. Whole-study context: On cell yields, gender and age, patients and healthy donors were similar. Findings and caveats of the study: All four CD4+ subsets from Type 1 diabetes patients carried moderately but significantly shorter TCRB CDR3s.

Germline CDR1 reads MGHDK; CDR2 reads SYGVNS. The J segment lost 4 bases and the V segment lost 4 bases, leaving 5 bases of the junction unmatched. The CDR3 loop spans 15 amino acids. About this clone itself: The target antigen is unknown.

The investigators reverse transcribed all of the isolated RNA, so they sequenced expressed TCRB transcripts. Sequenced by immunoSEQ multiplex PCR; TCRdb stores in-frame clones only, minus some. This sample yields approximately 250,000 clones, of which roughly 10% are seen a single time; more than 0.015% belongs to the top ten. Material for sequencing was naive CD4+ T cells from blood. The rearrangement uses TRBV25-1 and TRBJ1-4; 8 nucleotides align to TRBD1. The sequence was collected from a man aged 30 to 45 with type 1 diabetes. CDR3 nucleotides: TGTGCCAGCAGTGCAGGACAGGGCCGTAATGAAAAACTGTTTTTT. Amino acid sequence: CASSAGQGRNEKLFF.